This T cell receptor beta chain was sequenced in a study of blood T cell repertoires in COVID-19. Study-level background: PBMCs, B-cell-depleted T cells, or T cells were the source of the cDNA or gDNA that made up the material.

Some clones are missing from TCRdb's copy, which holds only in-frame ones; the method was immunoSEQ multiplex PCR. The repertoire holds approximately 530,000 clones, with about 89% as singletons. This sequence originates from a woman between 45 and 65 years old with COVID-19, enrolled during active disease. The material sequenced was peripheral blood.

CDR3 bases: TGCGCCAGCAGTGAAAACAGGGTAATATGTGGCTACACCTTC. Its translation: CASSENRVICGYTF. This chain joins TRBV10-1 and TRBJ1-2, with D possibly being TRBD1 (6 bases). The CDR3 sequence is 14 residues long. CDR1 and CDR2 (germline): WNHNN, SYGVQD (reference sequence). Trimming pared 3 bases from V and 7 bases from J, leaving 15 bases between.